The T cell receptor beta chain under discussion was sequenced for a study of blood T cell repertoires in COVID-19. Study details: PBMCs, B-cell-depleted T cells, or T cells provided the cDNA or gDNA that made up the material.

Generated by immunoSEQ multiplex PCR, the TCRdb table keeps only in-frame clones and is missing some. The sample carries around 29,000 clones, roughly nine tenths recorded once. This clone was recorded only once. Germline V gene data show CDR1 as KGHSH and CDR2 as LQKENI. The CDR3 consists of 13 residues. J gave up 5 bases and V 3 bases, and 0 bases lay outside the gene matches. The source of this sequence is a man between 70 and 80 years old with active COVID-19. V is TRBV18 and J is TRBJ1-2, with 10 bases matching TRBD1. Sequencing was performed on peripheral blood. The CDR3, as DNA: TGTGCCAGCTCACCGGACAGGGGGTATGGCTACACCTTC. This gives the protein CASSPDRGYGYTF.